Presented here are 10 T cell receptor beta chains from one specimen sequenced in a study of technical replicates of blood from a few donors. TCRdb's table, derived via immunoSEQ multiplex PCR, lists solely in-frame clones and lacks some. The sample gives roughly 79,000 clones, approximately 93% of which show up once; 0.41% is in the top ten. The sequenced material came from T cells isolated from PBMCs. Receptor source: a human donor in good health.

The gene calls are TRBV6-5 and TRBJ1-3; D might be TRBD1 (5 bases). Germline CDR1 is MNHEY and CDR2 is SVGAGI. The CDR3 length is 15 residues. Deletions cut 5 bases from V and 0 bases from J, with 11 bases between. CDR3 loop: CASSNQGISGNTIYF. Here the CDR3 DNA reads TGTGCCAGCAGTAACCAGGGTATCTCTGGAAACACCATATATTTT.

V gene TRBV6-5 combines with J gene TRBJ2-7; D is perhaps TRBD1 (6 bases). The CDR3 extends over 11 amino acids. The V and J ends lost 5 bases and 7 bases respectively, with 9 bases between them. CDR1 and CDR2 from the germline V gene are MNHEY and SVGAGI. The CDR3 DNA reads as TGTGCCAGCAGTACAGGGCATGAGCAGTACTTC. Its protein is CASSTGHEQYF.

The rearrangement joins TRBV5-4 to TRBJ1-2; TRBD1 aligns across 7 bases. CDR3 length: 14 residues. V shed 4 bases, J shed 5 bases, and the junction held 8 bases outside the gene matches. CDR1 is SGHNT, CDR2 YYREEE, per germline (reference sequence). CDR3: CASSQNRGMYGYTF. CDR3 coding DNA: TGTGCCAGCAGCCAAAACAGGGGAATGTATGGCTACACCTTC.

Only one count was recorded for this clone. The chain links TRBV25-1 to TRBJ2-6; D gene ambiguous. This CDR3 contains 14 residues. V lost 2 bases, J lost 4 bases, and 6 bases lay in between. Looked up from germline, CDR1 is MGHDK and CDR2 is SYGVNS. For the CDR3, the DNA is TGTGCCAGCAGTGAACTGTCCGGGGCCAACGTCCTGACTTTC. Its protein product is CASSELSGANVLTF.

The J gene is TRBJ2-7, the V gene TRBV13, with a weak D call TRBD2 (7 bases). Germline-derived CDR1 and CDR2 are PRHDT and FYEKMQ (reference sequence). This CDR3 comprises 13 residues. Trimming took 4 bases from V and 4 from J, leaving 11 bases between them. In nucleotides, the CDR3 is TGTGCCAGCAGCTGGGGGGGGCGGTACGAGCAGTACTTC. Translating it yields CASSWGGRYEQYF.

This rearrangement joins TRBV28 to TRBJ1-1, with unresolved D. V was trimmed by 7 bases and J by 5 bases, leaving 8 bases between them. The germline V gene has CDR1 MDHEN and CDR2 SYDVKM. This CDR3 region has 11 residues. The CDR3 loop is CASTFLTEAFF. CDR3 nucleotide sequence: TGTGCCAGCACCTTCTTGACTGAAGCTTTCTTT.

In its sample, this clone was seen once. The genes are TRBV30 and TRBJ1-2, with D perhaps matching TRBD1 (6 bases). Trimming cost V 4 bases and J 3 bases, with 12 bases left between them. The CDR3 loop spans 13 amino acids. Per germline, CDR1 GTSNPN and CDR2 SVGIG (reference sequence). The CDR3 DNA follows: TGTGCCTGGATTAGGGGGGGGGACTATGGCTACACCTTC. Translated, it gives CAWIRGGDYGYTF. The full variable domain, its missing parts supplied by reference TRBV30 and TRBJ1-2, is SQTIHQWPATLVQPVGSPLSLECTVEGTSNPNLYWYRQAAGRGLQLLFYSVGIGQISSEVPQNLSASRPQDRQFILSSKKLLLSDSGFYLCAWIRGGDYGYTFGSGTRLTVV.

The chain is built from TRBV5-1 and TRBJ2-4, with TRBD2 matching over 9 bases. The germline V gene has CDR1 SGHRS and CDR2 YFSETQ. Trimming cost V 4 bases and J 6 bases; bases outside gene matches: 14. The CDR3 length is 17 residues. CDR3 coding DNA: TGCGCCAGCAGCGCCAAGGACGGCGGGAGGGCCCCAAACATTCAGTACTTC. This gives the protein CASSAKDGGRAPNIQYF.

The chain carries TRBV5-6 and TRBJ2-7; D is unclear. The CDR3 contains 15 residues. The V end lost 2 bases, the J end lost 3 bases, and 15 bases lay between the germline ends. CDR1 is SGHDT, CDR2 YYEEEE, per germline. The CDR3 is CASSFNPEPRYEQYF. CDR3 in DNA: TGTGCCAGCAGCTTCAACCCCGAGCCCCGCTACGAGCAGTACTTC. The whole variable domain, filled in from reference TRBV5-6 and TRBJ2-7, reads DAGVTQSPTHLIKTRGQQVTLRCSPKSGHDTVSWYQQALGQGPQFIFQYYEEEERQRGNFPDRFSGHQFPNYSSELNVNALLLGDSALYLCASSFNPEPRYEQYFGPGTRLTVT.

The CDR3 region has the DNA TGTGCCAGCAGCTTCAACTCTCTGTATGGCTACACCTTC. Its protein is CASSFNSLYGYTF. The chain joins TRBV7-9 to TRBJ1-2; D gene ambiguous. V lost 3 bases to trimming and J lost 5 bases, with 10 bases between them. The CDR3 is 13 residues long. The germline gives CDR1 SEHNR, CDR2 FQNEAQ (reference sequence).